Below, one T cell receptor (beta chain) is given with its context. These data belong to a study of blood T cell repertoires in COVID-19. Overall study context: From the United States, Italy and Spain came samples of acute and convalescent COVID-19. Sample material is recorded as cDNA or gDNA derived from T cells, B-cell-depleted T cells, or PBMCs.

The V gene lost 0 bases and the J gene lost 0 bases, with 15 bases spanning the gap. Germline loops: CDR1 SGHDT, CDR2 YYEEEE. The length of the CDR3 is 17 residues. Sequenced by immunoSEQ multiplex PCR; TCRdb stores in-frame clones only, minus some. The profile shows more than 95,000 clones, about nine tenths of them singletons. This chain joins TRBV5-6 and TRBJ1-1; tentatively, D is TRBD1 (6 bases). This clonotype was obtained from a man between 65 and 85 years old who had recovered from COVID-19. The sample comprised peripheral blood. CDR3 bases: TGTGCCAGCAGCTTGGCTCCCACAGGGCTAGTGAACACTGAAGCTTTCTTT. This gives the protein CASSLAPTGLVNTEAFF.